The clone carrying this T cell receptor beta chain has ten or more counts. RNA transcripts were the template for amplifying TCR beta CDR3 regions. The TCR CDR3 was amplified in a first-round RT-PCR using the HTBI primer set. TCRdb reanalysed the multiplex PCR reads using MiXCR and keeps one entry per CDR3 protein. Of about 610,000 distinct CDR3 sequences in the sample, about 14% were seen once. This record comes from a study of T cells in Graves' hyperthyroidism and ophthalmopathy. The CDR3 length is 12 residues. V was clipped by 6 bases and J by 8 bases, with 13 bases between them. Germline-derived CDR1 and CDR2 are MDHEN and SYDVKM.

This chain connects TRBV28 to TRBJ1-2; D not certain. Sequencing input: blood. The sequence was collected from a woman aged 40 to 50 with Graves' ophthalmopathy. CDR3 in DNA: TGTGCCAGCAGCTCGGCCAGTAAGGGCTACACCTTC. The encoded protein is CASSSASKGYTF.